This TCR beta chain was sequenced in a study of T cell responses to AZD1222 COVID-19 vaccine. Study outcomes and limitations: Most donors were white British, females outnumbered males, and clonal diversity was possibly underestimated.

This clone was observed a handful of times. Its antigen is not identified. The CDR3 extends over 15 amino acids. Trimming shortened V by 1 base and J by 3 bases, and 13 bases separated the two germline ends. The germline CDR1 and CDR2 sequences are LGHNA and YSLEER. Repertoires were generated with immunoSEQ multiplex PCR, while TCRdb's copy carries only in-frame clones and drops some. This table has 150,000 to 200,000 clones, more than 80% appearing once. The rearrangement uses TRBV4-3 and TRBJ2-7; D unclear. The sequenced sample was peripheral blood, obtained 28 days after the second dose of the MenACWY control vaccine. The TCR originated in an adult who received the MenACWY meningococcal vaccine as a control. CDR3 coding DNA: TGCGCCAGCAGCCAAGGGGTAACAGCAATCTACGAGCAGTACTTC. Protein sequence: CASSQGVTAIYEQYF.